The text below deals with one T cell receptor beta chain. This entry comes from a study of technical replicates of blood from a handful of donors. Profiling relied on immunoSEQ multiplex PCR, and the TCRdb table lists in-frame clones only, not all of them. Altogether 62,000 or so clones are present, around 87% being singletons, with the ten largest covering about 5%. Per germline, CDR1 SEHNR and CDR2 FQNEAQ (reference sequence). This CDR3 is 14 amino acids long. V was clipped by 5 bases and J by 2 bases, with 10 bases between them. Sequenced: PBMCs. The receptor comes from a human donor in good health. Some clones in this sample may be carry-over from other donors' samples. This chain links TRBV7-9 with TRBJ1-3; weak D call: TRBD1 (5 bases). This CDR3 is CASSPPGAGNTIYF. In nucleotides, the CDR3 is TGTGCCAGCAGCCCACCGGGGGCTGGAAACACCATATATTTT.